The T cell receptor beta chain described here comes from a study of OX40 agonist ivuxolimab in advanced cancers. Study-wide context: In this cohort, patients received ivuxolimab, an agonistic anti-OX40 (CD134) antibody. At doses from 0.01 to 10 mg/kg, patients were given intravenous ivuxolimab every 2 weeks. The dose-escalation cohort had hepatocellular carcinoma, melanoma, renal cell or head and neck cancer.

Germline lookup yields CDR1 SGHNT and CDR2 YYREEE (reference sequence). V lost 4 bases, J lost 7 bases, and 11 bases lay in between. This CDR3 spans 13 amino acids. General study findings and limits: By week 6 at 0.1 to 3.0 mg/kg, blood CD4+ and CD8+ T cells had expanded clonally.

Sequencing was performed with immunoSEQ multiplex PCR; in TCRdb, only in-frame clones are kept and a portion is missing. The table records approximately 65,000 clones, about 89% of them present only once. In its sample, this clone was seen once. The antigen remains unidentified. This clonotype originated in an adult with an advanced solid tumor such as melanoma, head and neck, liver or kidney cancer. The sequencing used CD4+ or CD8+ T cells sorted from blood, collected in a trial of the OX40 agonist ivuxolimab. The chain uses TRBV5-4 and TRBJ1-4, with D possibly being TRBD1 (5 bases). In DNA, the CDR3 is TGTGCCAGCAGCCCGGGACGGGCTGAAAAACTGTTTTTT. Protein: CASSPGRAEKLFF.